This TCR beta chain was obtained from a study of blood T cell repertoires in COVID-19. In the study overall: Acute and convalescent COVID-19 samples came from the United States, Italy and Spain.

Clones were read by immunoSEQ multiplex PCR, and TCRdb kept only the in-frame ones, dropping some. The data contain 55,000 to 80,000 clones, 88% of them singletons. V was clipped by 0 bases and J by 1 base, with 9 bases between them. This CDR3 spans 16 amino acids. CDR1 MNHEY and CDR2 SVGAGI come from the germline V gene. The chain couples TRBV6-5 to TRBJ2-2; D unclear. The sequencing input was peripheral blood. The clonotype originates from a man in his fifties with acute or convalescent COVID-19. CDR3 coding DNA: TGTGCCAGCAGTTACTCGAGAGTCCGGAACACCGGGGAGCTGTTTTTT. This gives the protein CASSYSRVRNTGELFF.